The 22 T cell receptor beta chains given below trace back to one sample, sequenced in a study of T cells in Graves' hyperthyroidism and ophthalmopathy. Template material for amplifying TCR beta CDR3 regions consisted of RNA transcripts. Initially, a first-round RT-PCR of the TCR CDR3 employed the HTBI primer set. From the multiplex PCR reads, TCRdb called clonotypes with MiXCR, one entry per CDR3 protein. The sample holds roughly 520,000 distinct CDR3 sequences, around 22% seen once. The sequenced sample was blood. The source of these receptors is a woman aged 25 to 39 with Graves' ophthalmopathy.

At least ten counts were recorded for this clonotype. The chain joins TRBV7-9 to TRBJ1-2; D is unresolved. V was trimmed by 5 bases and J by 0 bases, leaving 4 bases between them. The CDR3 has 12 amino acids. Germline CDR1 and CDR2: SEHNR and FQNEAQ (reference sequence). DNA of the CDR3: TGTGCCAGCAGCCGGTCTAACTATGGCTACACCTTC. The encoded protein is CASSRSNYGYTF.

Many counts were recorded for this clonotype. This chain uses TRBV10-3 with TRBJ2-7; no clear D. This CDR3 contains 11 residues. Germline V gene sequence: CDR1 ENHRY, CDR2 SYGVKD. Between the trimmed V and J ends, which lost 10 bases and 4 bases, there was a span of 11 bases. Here the CDR3 DNA reads TGTGCCACCAGCTCGGTTTACGAGCAGTACTTC. Its translation: CATSSVYEQYF.

The CDR3 DNA reads TGTGCCAGCAGTTACGTGGGGGGCCGAACCGGGGAGCTGTTTTTT. The encoded protein is CASSYVGGRTGELFF. V usage is TRBV6-5 and J usage is TRBJ2-2; the D call may be TRBD1 or TRBD2 (6 bases each). CDR1 is MNHEY, CDR2 SVGAGI, per germline. The CDR3 is 15 residues long. Trimming left V 2 bases short and J 5 bases short, with 12 bases between.

This clonotype was detected many times. The chain combines TRBV27 with TRBJ2-7; D is uncertain. V was pared by 5 bases and J by 3 bases, with 11 bases between. The CDR3 runs 13 residues. CDR1 and CDR2 from the germline V gene are MNHEY and SMNVEV (reference sequence). Here the CDR3 DNA reads TGTGCCAGCAGTATCGAAGGTGGCTACGAGCAGTACTTC. The encoded protein is CASSIEGGYEQYF.

This clonotype turned up a few times. V usage is TRBV12-3 or TRBV12-4 and J usage is TRBJ1-2; 9 bases line up with TRBD1. The CDR3 length is 16 residues. Trimming removed 8 bases from V and 0 bases from J; junction bases left unmatched: 10. The chain's CDR3 is CASDGGQGTPNYGYTF. The CDR3 DNA sequence: TGTGCCAGCGATGGTGGACAGGGGACACCTAACTATGGCTACACCTTC.

This clonotype was seen ten or more times. The rearrangement uses TRBV28 and TRBJ1-1; TRBD1 matches at 8 bases. V shed 6 bases, J shed 0 bases, and the junction held 6 bases outside the gene matches. This CDR3 contains 15 residues. Germline V gene data show CDR1 as MDHEN and CDR2 as SYDVKM. The CDR3 is CASSGTGGMNTEAFF. CDR3 DNA sequence: TGTGCCAGCAGCGGGACAGGTGGTATGAACACTGAAGCTTTCTTT.

This clonotype was observed a handful of times. CDR3 sequence reads: CASSQETHLREQYF. The DNA of the CDR3 is TGCGCCAGCAGCCAAGAAACCCACCTCAGGGAGCAGTACTTC. The chain employs TRBV4-3 and TRBJ2-7; D is uncertain. Between the trimmed V and J ends, which lost 0 bases and 7 bases, there was a span of 13 bases. The germline V gene has CDR1 LGHNA and CDR2 YSLEER. CDR3 length: 14 amino acids.

This clonotype appeared many times. The rearrangement links TRBV19 to TRBJ1-5, with unresolved D. Germline assignment: CDR1 LNHDA and CDR2 SQIVND (reference sequence). Trimming cost V 7 bases and J 4 bases, with 14 bases left between them. The CDR3 consists of 14 residues. The CDR3 is CASMIPQANQPQHF. Here the CDR3 DNA reads TGTGCCAGTATGATACCACAAGCGAATCAGCCCCAGCATTTT.

The rearrangement links TRBV19 to TRBJ2-1; 7 bases are shared with TRBD2. CDR1 is LNHDA and CDR2 is SQIVND in the germline V gene (reference sequence). V trimming: 1 base; J trimming: 2 bases; junction bases outside the gene matches: 11. The CDR3 runs to 18 residues. The CDR3 coding sequence is TGTGCCAGTAGTATAGGTTTGGGGGGGGGTCGGGCCTACAATGAGCAGTTCTTC. It translates to CASSIGLGGGRAYNEQFF.

This clonotype was picked up a small number of times. The J gene is TRBJ1-1, the V gene TRBV24-1; 8 nucleotides agree with TRBD1. V lost 9 bases and J lost 2; bases outside the gene matches: 4. This CDR3 has 13 residues. CDR1 and CDR2 from the germline V gene are KGHDR and SFDVKD. In DNA, the CDR3 is TGTGCCACCTCGCAGGGGGCAAACACTGAAGCTTTCTTT. This sequence encodes CATSQGANTEAFF.

This clonotype was detected a few times. The J gene is TRBJ1-1, the V gene TRBV19; TRBD1 is a possible D gene (6 bases). The V end was cut by 2 bases, the J end by 1 base, with 11 bases between. Per germline, CDR1 LNHDA and CDR2 SQIVND (reference sequence). The CDR3 extends over 15 amino acids. CDR3 coding DNA: TGTGCCAGTAGTATAACAGGGTTGGGGAACACTGAAGCTTTCTTT. It encodes CASSITGLGNTEAFF.

The chain has TRBV6-4 and TRBJ1-1; 8 positions match TRBD1. CDR1 is MRHNA, CDR2 SNTAGT, per germline. The CDR3 has 14 residues. Germline trimming cut 3 bases from V and 2 bases from J; bases unmatched to any gene: 2. The CDR3 region is CASSDQGANTEAFF. The CDR3, as DNA: TGTGCCAGCAGTGATCAGGGGGCCAACACTGAAGCTTTCTTT.

Many counts were recorded for this clonotype. This chain links TRBV11-2 with TRBJ2-6; 8 bases line up with TRBD1. This CDR3 comprises 18 residues. Germline V gene data show CDR1 as SGHAT and CDR2 as FQNNGV. After removal of 1 base from V and 3 bases from J, the junction contained 8 bases not matched to a gene. CDR3 sequence reads: CASSLGVRGRVGANVLTF. The CDR3 DNA is TGTGCCAGCAGCTTAGGCGTCAGGGGGCGCGTTGGGGCCAACGTCCTGACTTTC.

This clonotype has only a few counts. The rearrangement uses TRBV24-1 and TRBJ1-5; TRBD1 matches at 9 bases. The CDR3 sequence is 15 residues long. V lost 3 bases and J lost 4; bases outside the gene matches: 3. CDR1 KGHDR and CDR2 SFDVKD come from the germline V gene. CDR3 nucleotide sequence: TGTGCCACCAGTGATACAGGGGGCGGGAATCAGCCCCAGCATTTT. Residues: CATSDTGGGNQPQHF.

This clonotype was recorded at least ten times. This rearrangement joins TRBV20-1 to TRBJ1-5; D not certain. The germline V gene has CDR1 DFQATT and CDR2 SNEGSKA (reference sequence). V shed 4 bases and J shed 2 bases, with 15 bases lying between them. This CDR3 is 15 amino acids long. This CDR3 is CSAINRELGNQPQHF. CDR3 DNA sequence: TGCAGTGCTATCAACCGAGAGCTGGGCAATCAGCCCCAGCATTTT.

Only a few counts were recorded for this clonotype. The chain couples TRBV20-1 to TRBJ2-2, with 8 bases aligning to TRBD2. The CDR3 length is 11 residues. V gave up 6 bases and J gave up 6 bases; unmatched junction bases: 0. Germline lookup yields CDR1 DFQATT and CDR2 SNEGSKA (reference sequence). CDR3 DNA: TGCAGTGCGACTAGCGCCGGGGAGCTGTTTTTT. Translating it yields CSATSAGELFF.

The rearrangement uses TRBV12-3 or TRBV12-4 and TRBJ2-7; D is unresolved. V was pared by 3 bases and J by 7 bases, with 10 bases between. The CDR3 is 12 residues long. CDR3 bases: TGTGCCAGCAGTTTGTACGACCCTGAGCAGTACTTC. It codes for CASSLYDPEQYF.

This rearrangement joins TRBV20-1 to TRBJ1-1, with D possibly TRBD1 on 6 matching bases. CDR1 and CDR2 (germline): DFQATT, SNEGSKA (reference sequence). V lost 3 bases, J lost 6 bases, and 11 bases lay in between. This CDR3 has 12 amino acids. The CDR3 sequence is CSASVTGPEAFF. The CDR3, as DNA: TGCAGTGCTAGTGTTACAGGGCCTGAAGCTTTCTTT.

Ten or more counts support this clonotype. The chain combines TRBV7-2 with TRBJ2-7; 12 bases map to TRBD2. CDR1 is SGHTA and CDR2 is FQGNSA in the germline V gene. The CDR3 covers 16 residues. The V and J ends lost 3 bases and 5 bases, in that order; junction bases with no gene match: 8. The CDR3 region is CASSFSSTSGGHEQYF. CDR3 DNA sequence: TGTGCCAGCAGCTTCTCCTCGACTAGCGGGGGCCACGAGCAGTACTTC.

This chain joins TRBV5-1 and TRBJ2-7, with D possibly TRBD1 on 7 matching bases. Trimming left V 7 bases short and J 0 bases short, with 17 bases between. This CDR3 has 15 residues. CDR1 SGHRS and CDR2 YFSETQ come from the germline V gene. CDR3 DNA: TGCGCCAGCGGGCGGGGTCAGGGGGTCTCCTACGAGCAGTACTTC. As protein: CASGRGQGVSYEQYF.

This clonotype was seen repeatedly, ten times or more. The J gene is TRBJ2-7, the V gene TRBV7-3; 11 positions match TRBD1. V lost 5 bases and J lost 2; bases outside the gene matches: 5. The CDR3 extends over 15 amino acids. CDR1 is SGHTA and CDR2 is FQGTGA in the germline V gene. DNA for the CDR3: TGTGCCAGCAGCCCGATGGACAGGGGGCCCTACGAGCAGTACTTC. It yields the protein CASSPMDRGPYEQYF.

This clonotype was seen repeatedly, ten times or more. The rearrangement links TRBV18 to TRBJ2-5; D is perhaps TRBD1 (5 bases). The CDR3 contains 15 residues. V was shortened by 2 bases and J by 3 bases, with 13 bases between the two germline ends. Germline assignment: CDR1 KGHSH and CDR2 LQKENI. The CDR3 is CASSPGIGREETQYF. CDR3 sequence (DNA): TGTGCCAGCTCACCAGGGATAGGCAGGGAAGAGACCCAGTACTTC.